This entry lists 2 T cell receptor beta chains sequenced from one sample in a study of blood T cell repertoires in COVID-19. Data came from immunoSEQ multiplex PCR; TCRdb stores just in-frame clones and leaves some out. The table includes 53,000 or so clones, 86% detected once. The sample taken for sequencing was peripheral blood. The receptors derive from a man in his 70s with active COVID-19.

CDR3 in amino acids: CASRTGDRGRTEAFF. Here the CDR3 DNA reads TGTGCCAGTAGGACAGGGGACCGGGGGCGCACTGAAGCTTTCTTT. This chain uses TRBV19 with TRBJ1-1, with 8 bases that match TRBD1. This CDR3 is built from 15 residues. Germline CDR1 is LNHDA and CDR2 is SQIVND (reference sequence). With 6 bases clipped from V and 4 bases from J, the junction kept 10 bases outside the gene matches.

V gene TRBV4-2 combines with J gene TRBJ2-2, with D possibly being TRBD2 (6 bases). V gave up 3 bases and J gave up 6 bases, with 14 bases separating them. The germline gives CDR1 LGHNA, CDR2 YNFKEQ. The CDR3 is 15 residues long. The CDR3 region is CASSQPPGLPGELFF. CDR3 nucleotides: TGTGCCAGCAGCCAGCCTCCGGGACTTCCCGGGGAGCTGTTTTTT.